This T cell receptor (beta chain) was documented in a study of neoadjuvant anti-PD-1 for oral cavity cancer. Whole-study findings and limits: Pretreatment Treg/Th17 ratio correlated inversely with post-treatment tumor clonality.

Blood cells were analyzed directly, without culture or expansion. As to this clone: Its antigen remains unknown.

This table comes from immunoSEQ multiplex PCR, and its TCRdb copy is limited to in-frame clones, with some not included. The sample lists approximately 72,000 clones; around four fifths were seen once. V was trimmed by 5 bases and J by 3 bases, leaving 13 bases between them. Germline lookup yields CDR1 SGHAT and CDR2 FQNNGV. The CDR3 contains 14 residues. The chain recombines TRBV11-2 with TRBJ1-1; D gene ambiguous. The sample was PBMCs, taken before nivolumab (anti-PD-1) treatment. The TCR sequence derives from a person between 40 and 85 years old with oral cavity squamous cell carcinoma. The chain's CDR3 is CASSHDWGDTEAFF. Written as DNA, the CDR3 is TGTGCCAGCAGCCACGACTGGGGTGACACTGAAGCTTTCTTT.